The clone carrying this T cell receptor beta chain was seen only a few times. V was cut by 3 bases and J by 4 bases, with 13 bases left in between. This CDR3 spans 15 amino acids. Germline assignment: CDR1 SGDLS and CDR2 YYNGEE. The entry originates in a study of blood T cell repertoires in COVID-19. Sequencing used immunoSEQ multiplex PCR; TCRdb keeps in-frame clones, though not all of them. This sample has roughly 6,100 clones; roughly 80% occur once, and the top ten carry around 8%. Sequencing input: peripheral blood. The chain has TRBV9 and TRBJ1-4, with D tentatively TRBD1 (6 bases). The TCR comes from a human donor with active COVID-19. The donor label of this sample is uncertain. The CDR3 nucleotides read TGTGCCAGCAGCGCCGCGACAGGCATTAATGAAAAACTGTTTTTT. Translated, it gives CASSAATGINEKLFF.